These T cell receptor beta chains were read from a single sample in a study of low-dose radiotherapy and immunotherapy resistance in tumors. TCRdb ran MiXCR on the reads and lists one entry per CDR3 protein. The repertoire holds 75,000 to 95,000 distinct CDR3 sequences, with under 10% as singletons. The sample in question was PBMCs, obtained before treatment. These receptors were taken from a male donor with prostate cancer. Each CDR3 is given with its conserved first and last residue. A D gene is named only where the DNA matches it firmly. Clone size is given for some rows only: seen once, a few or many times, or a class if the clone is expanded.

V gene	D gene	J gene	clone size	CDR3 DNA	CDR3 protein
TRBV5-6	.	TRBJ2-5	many	TGTGCCAGCAGCCCTCTAGGGGGGGCTCTGGGGACCCAGTACTTC	CASSPLGGALGTQYF
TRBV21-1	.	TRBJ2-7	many	TGTGCCAGCAGCCCCTTATACGAGCAGTACTTC	CASSPLYEQYF
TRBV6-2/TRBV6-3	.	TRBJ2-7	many	TGTGCCAGCACTGGGGTTACCTACGAGCAGTACTTC	CASTGVTYEQYF
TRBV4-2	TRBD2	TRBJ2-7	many	TGTGCCAGCAGCCAAGAAGAAGCGGGAGGGTCCGAGCAGTACTTC	CASSQEEAGGSEQYF
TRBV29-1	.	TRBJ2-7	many	TGCAGCGTTGAGGTGAGGGTGGAGTCCGAGCAGTACTTC	CSVEVRVESEQYF
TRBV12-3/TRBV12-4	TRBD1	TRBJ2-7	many	TGTGCCAGCGCGAGGGGGCAGGGCCGTAACGAGCAGTACTTC	CASARGQGRNEQYF
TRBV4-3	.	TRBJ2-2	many	TGCGCCAGCAGCCAAGACCCGTACACCGGGGAGCTGTTTTTT	CASSQDPYTGELFF
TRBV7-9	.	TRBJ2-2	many	TGTGCCAGCAGCTTCAGTAGCGGCACCGGGGAGCTGTTTTTT	CASSFSSGTGELFF
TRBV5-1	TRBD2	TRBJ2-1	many	TGCGCCAGCAGCTTGCCCCTAGCGGGCGAGCAGTTCTTC	CASSLPLAGEQFF
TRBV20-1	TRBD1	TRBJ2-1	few	TGCAGTGCTAACCCGACAGGGCTATGGGACAATGAGCAGTTCTTC	CSANPTGLWDNEQFF
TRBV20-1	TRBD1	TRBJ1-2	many	TGCAGTGCTATTTCGGACAGGGATCTCTATGGCTACACCTTC	CSAISDRDLYGYTF
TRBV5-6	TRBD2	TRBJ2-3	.	TGTGCCAGCAGCTTGACCGGGACTACACCAGATACGCAGTATTTT	CASSLTGTTPDTQYF
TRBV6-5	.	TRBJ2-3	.	TGTGCCAGCAGCCTCCGGCGGCCCACAGATACGCAGTATTTT	CASSLRRPTDTQYF
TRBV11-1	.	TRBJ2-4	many	TGTGCCAGCAGTACAGGGTGGGAAAACATTCAGTACTTC	CASSTGWENIQYF
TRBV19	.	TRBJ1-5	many	TGTGCCAGTAGTAGAGACAGGTCCGATCAGCCCCAGCATTTT	CASSRDRSDQPQHF
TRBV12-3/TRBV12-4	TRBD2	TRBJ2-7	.	TGTGCCAGCAGTTCCGGGACTAGCGCTGTCGAGCAGTACTTC	CASSSGTSAVEQYF
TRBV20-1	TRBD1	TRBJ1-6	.	TGCAGTGCGAAGGGCGGGACAGGGGGTTCACCCCTCCACTTT	CSAKGGTGGSPLHF
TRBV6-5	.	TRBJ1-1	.	TGTGCCAGCAGTTACTCGACAACCGAGAGGAACACTGAAGCTTTCTTT	CASSYSTTERNTEAFF
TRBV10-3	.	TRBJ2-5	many	TGTGCCGTCGGGCAGCCAGAAGAGACCCAGTACTTC	CAVGQPEETQYF
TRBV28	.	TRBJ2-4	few	TGTGCCAGCAGTTCCCCCGGTGGGAGATGGGACTTC	CASSSPGGRWDF
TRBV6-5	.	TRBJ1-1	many	TGTGCCAGCAGTTACGGGAAAACTGAAGCTTTCTTT	CASSYGKTEAFF
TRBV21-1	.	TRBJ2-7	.	TGTGCCAGCAGCCCTGAAGATCCACCGGGACTAGCGGGAGAGTCCGTGCAGTACTTC	CASSPEDPPGLAGESVQYF
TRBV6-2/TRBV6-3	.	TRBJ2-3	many	TGTGCCAGCAGCCTTAGCGTGAATACGCAGTATTTT	CASSLSVNTQYF
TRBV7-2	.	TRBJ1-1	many	TGTGCCAGCAGCTTAATAGGTCCGGTGAACACTGAAGCTTTCTTT	CASSLIGPVNTEAFF
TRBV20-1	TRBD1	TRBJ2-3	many	TGCAGTGCTAGTGCACTGACAGGGGCCCTAGCCTCGTACACAGATACGCAGTATTTT	CSASALTGALASYTDTQYF
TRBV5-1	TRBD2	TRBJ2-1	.	TGCGCCAGCAGTGTGACTAGCGGGAGTGGTGAGCAGTTCTTC	CASSVTSGSGEQFF
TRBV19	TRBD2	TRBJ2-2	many	TGTGCCAGTAGCGGGACTAGCGGGACTGCCGGGGAGCTGTTTTTT	CASSGTSGTAGELFF
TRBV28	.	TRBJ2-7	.	TGTGCCAGCAACCGGGGGCGCTACGATTCCCGGCAGTACTTC	CASNRGRYDSRQYF
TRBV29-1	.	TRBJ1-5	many	TGCAGCGTTGCGACGTCGCAGGGTCAGCCCCAGCATTTT	CSVATSQGQPQHF
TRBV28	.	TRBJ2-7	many	TGTGCCAGCAGGACAACGGGACCCTACGAGCAGTACTTC	CASRTTGPYEQYF
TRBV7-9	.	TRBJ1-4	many	TGTGCCAGCAGCTTAGCGCCAACTTTGCAGGTTGATGAAAAACTGTTTTTT	CASSLAPTLQVDEKLFF
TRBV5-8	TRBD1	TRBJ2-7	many	TGTGCCAGCAGATGGGGGACAGGGGGGGAGCAGTACTTC	CASRWGTGGEQYF
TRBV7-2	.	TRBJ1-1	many	TGTGCCAGCAGCAAGAAGGAACTGGCCACTGAAGCTTTCTTT	CASSKKELATEAFF
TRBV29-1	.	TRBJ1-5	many	TGCAGCGTTGGATCTGGGAGGAATCAGCCCCAGCATTTT	CSVGSGRNQPQHF
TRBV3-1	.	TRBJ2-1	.	TGTGCCAGCAGCCGCGGATACGAGCAGTTCTTC	CASSRGYEQFF
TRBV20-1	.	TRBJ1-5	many	TGCAGTGCCAGCCAGAGTAATCAGCCCCAGCATTTT	CSASQSNQPQHF
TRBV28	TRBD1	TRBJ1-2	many	TGTGCCAGCAGTTTGGGGACAGTGGGGAAGTATGGCTACACCTTC	CASSLGTVGKYGYTF